Below are 8 T cell receptor beta chains sequenced from a single sample in a study of cytomegalovirus exposure and HLA in healthy donors (TCRdb year 2017). Receptor amplification or capture employed the immunoSEQ multiplex PCR assay. TCRdb limited this immuneACCESS table to in-frame rearrangements with V and J called. A share of clones is missing; checked studies link under half to unresolved V genes, and the rest is unexplained. The sample table records 110,000 or so clones; 75% to 90% of these occur just once. About 4.5% of the sample goes to the ten largest clones. The sample comprised PBMCs. The origin of the receptors is a man aged 18 to 35 in good health and CMV-seropositive.

The V call is TRBV28, the J call TRBJ1-5, with D unclear. Germline CDR1 reads MDHEN; CDR2 reads SYDVKM. CDR3 length: 18 residues. V gave up 5 bases and J gave up 0 bases, with 20 bases separating them. Written as DNA, the CDR3 is TGTGCCAGCAGTGACCCGACTGGGTGGGAGTATAGCAATCAGCCCCAGCATTTT. Its protein product is CASSDPTGWEYSNQPQHF.

The rearrangement joins TRBV28 to TRBJ1-1; D is ambiguous. The V end lost 3 bases, the J end lost 8 bases, and 7 bases lay between the germline ends. From germline, CDR1 is MDHEN and CDR2 SYDVKM. The CDR3 runs to 11 residues. CDR3 protein: CASSFREEAFF. As DNA, the CDR3 is TGTGCCAGCAGTTTCCGGGAGGAAGCTTTCTTT.

This chain joins TRBV2 and TRBJ2-3; D possibly corresponds to TRBD2 (5 bases). V lost 2 bases to trimming and J lost 1 base, with 10 bases between them. CDR3 length: 15 residues. Germline V CDR1 and CDR2: SNHLY, FYNNEI. The CDR3 is CASSESGKGTDTQYF. CDR3 sequence (DNA): TGTGCCAGCAGTGAATCGGGGAAAGGCACAGATACGCAGTATTTT.

This rearrangement joins TRBV6-1 to TRBJ1-1; D is uncertain. The CDR3 is 16 amino acids. Germline CDR1 and CDR2: MNHNS and SASEGT. The V gene lost 3 bases and the J gene lost 4 bases, with 18 bases spanning the gap. CDR3 in DNA: TGTGCCAGCAGTGATCGGGAATCCAAAGGCTTCACTGAAGCTTTCTTT. Translating it yields CASSDRESKGFTEAFF.

This clone was counted a few times. The rearrangement links TRBV10-1 to TRBJ2-7; tentatively, D is TRBD2 (5 bases). V lost 2 bases and J lost 6, with 14 bases in between. The CDR3 is 14 amino acids. From germline, CDR1 is WNHNN and CDR2 SYGVQD (reference sequence). The CDR3 DNA sequence: TGCGCCAGCAGTGAGACCTTCGAGGGCGGCGAGCAGTACTTC. It specifies CASSETFEGGEQYF.

This chain joins TRBV2 and TRBJ1-5; D is perhaps TRBD1 (5 bases). Trimming cost V 5 bases and J 2 bases, with 10 bases left between them. There are 14 residues in the CDR3. Germline V lookup: CDR1 SNHLY, CDR2 FYNNEI. CDR3 amino acids: CASSPDSGNQPQHF. Written as DNA, the CDR3 is TGTGCCAGCAGTCCCGACAGTGGCAATCAGCCCCAGCATTTT. Using reference TRBV2 and TRBJ1-5 for the parts outside the CDR3, the full variable domain is EPEVTQTPSHQVTQMGQEVILRCVPISNHLYFYWYRQILGQKVEFLVSFYNNEISEKSEIFDDQFSVERPDGSNFTLKIRSTKLEDSAMYFCASSPDSGNQPQHFGDGTRLSIL.

The gene calls are TRBV30 and TRBJ2-1; D unclear. This CDR3 spans 15 amino acids. Germline values: CDR1 GTSNPN, CDR2 SVGIG (reference sequence). V lost 4 bases to trimming and J lost 3 bases, with 16 bases between them. The CDR3 DNA is TGTGCCTGGACCTTCAACGTCCGAGGCTACAATGAGCAGTTCTTC. It encodes CAWTFNVRGYNEQFF. Complete variable domain (other parts from reference TRBV30 and TRBJ2-1): SQTIHQWPATLVQPVGSPLSLECTVEGTSNPNLYWYRQAAGRGLQLLFYSVGIGQISSEVPQNLSASRPQDRQFILSSKKLLLSDSGFYLCAWTFNVRGYNEQFFGPGTRLTVL.

The chain uses TRBV10-1 and TRBJ2-3, with 11 bases that match TRBD2. The V gene end was trimmed by 3 bases and the J gene end by 1 base; junction bases not matched to a gene: 6. Per the germline V gene, CDR1 is WNHNN and CDR2 is SYGVQD (reference sequence). This CDR3 has 17 residues. The chain's CDR3 is CASSDHTSGGRTDTQYF. The CDR3 nucleotides read TGCGCCAGCAGTGACCATACTAGCGGGGGTCGCACAGATACGCAGTATTTT.